One sample yielded the 31 T cell receptor beta chains listed below, sequenced in a study of Tregs in tolerant kidney transplant recipients. The protocol was immunoSEQ multiplex PCR, while the TCRdb copy is restricted to in-frame clones and leaves out a portion. This table holds about 30,000 clones. Specimen: CD8+ T cells from blood, collected before the transplant. These receptors all stem from a human donor who received a combined kidney and bone marrow transplant.

As concerns this clone: The CDR3 is cut off 3 residues early in the read; its end comes from the germline J gene. The chain recombines TRBV7-6 with TRBJ2-7; D is possibly TRBD1 (6 bases). V lost 4 bases, J lost 2 bases, and 15 bases lay in between. The CDR3 length is 15 residues. Germline V CDR1 and CDR2: SGHVS, FNYEAQ. The part of the CDR3 DNA that was read is TGTGCCAGCAGCTACCAGGCAGGGGATCCCTACGAG. It yields the protein CASSYQAGDPYE. The whole CDR3 sequence is CASSYQAGDPYEQYF.

Comment on this clone: The CDR3 end falls 3 residues outside the read, so it is completed with the germline J gene. The V call is TRBV18, the J call TRBJ2-1; 12 bases are a match to TRBD2. In germline, CDR1 is KGHSH, CDR2 LQKENI. With 2 bases clipped from V and 7 bases from J, the junction kept 15 bases outside the gene matches. This CDR3 contains 19 residues. CDR3 region: CASSPSGLAGISYPNEQFF. Partial CDR3 DNA: TGTGCCAGCTCACCATCTGGACTAGCGGGGATTTCCTACCCAAATGAG.

Of note for this clone: From the germline J gene comes the end of the CDR3, since the read stops 3 residues before it. The V and J genes are TRBV2 and TRBJ1-1; no firm D call. The CDR3 contains 15 residues. Germline V CDR1 and CDR2: SNHLY, FYNNEI. V dropped 3 bases and J dropped 1 base, with 12 bases sitting between them. CDR3 DNA (partial): TGTGCCAGCAGTGAGCCGGAGGGCCCGAACACTGAA. Translated, it gives CASSEPEGPNTE. The entire CDR3 protein reads CASSEPEGPNTEAFF.

Concerning this clone itself: With the read ending 3 residues before the CDR3 end, the germline J gene is used to fill in that end. The chain uses TRBV19 and TRBJ2-7; D is uncertain. This CDR3 region has 14 residues. Trimming cost V 5 bases and J 1 base, with 12 bases left between them. The germline V gene has CDR1 LNHDA and CDR2 SQIVND (reference sequence). CDR3 DNA (partial): TGTGCCAGTAGTCCCGCCGCCCAGTCCTACGAG. It translates to CASSPAAQSYE. The CDR3, in full, reads CASSPAAQSYEQYF.

Details on this clone: Coverage ceases 3 residues before the CDR3 finishes, and the germline J gene fills in the end. The genes are TRBV20-1 and TRBJ2-3; the D gene is possibly TRBD2 (5 bases). Germline assignment: CDR1 DFQATT and CDR2 SNEGSKA (reference sequence). This CDR3 has 14 residues. Trimming left V 6 bases short and J 3 bases short, with 16 bases between. CDR3 DNA, as far as it was read: TGCAGTGCCCCGAAAGCGGAAATTACAGATACG. Protein: CSAPKAEITDT. In full, the CDR3 reads CSAPKAEITDTQYF.

With regard to this clone: The DNA ends 3 residues before the CDR3 does, and the rest of the CDR3 is filled in from the germline J gene. The genes are TRBV19 and TRBJ1-3, with D tentatively TRBD1 (6 bases). The length of the CDR3 is 13 residues. Germline V gene sequence: CDR1 LNHDA, CDR2 SQIVND (reference sequence). Trimming removed 6 bases at V and 2 bases at J, with 8 bases between. The CDR3 DNA, read in part, is TGTGCCAGTAGCAACAGGGCTGGAAACACC. This gives the protein CASSNRAGNT. The entire CDR3 is CASSNRAGNTIYF. The full variable domain, its missing parts supplied by reference TRBV19 and TRBJ1-3, is DGGITQSPKYLFRKEGQNVTLSCEQNLNHDAMYWYRQDPGQGLRLIYYSQIVNDFQKGDIAEGYSVSREKKESFPLTVTSAQKNPTAFYLCASSNRAGNTIYFGEGSWLTVV.

Details on this clone: The CDR3 extends 3 residues past the end of the read, so its final part is completed from the germline J gene. The rearrangement joins TRBV6-2 or TRBV6-3 to TRBJ2-7, with 10 bases identical to TRBD1. The ends lost 4 bases at V and 2 bases at J; junction bases unmatched: 5. CDR3 length equals 15 residues. CDR1 and CDR2 from the germline V gene are MNHEY and SVGEGT. Incomplete CDR3 DNA: TGTGCCAGCAGTTCTTCCGACAGGGGGCCCTACGAG. Translating gives CASSSSDRGPYE. The entire CDR3 reads CASSSSDRGPYEQYF.

The DNA read from the CDR3 is TGCAGCGTTGAAGAGGGCGGCGGGTCTGAA. Its translation: CSVEEGGGSE. The full-length CDR3 reads as CSVEEGGGSEAFF. This chain links TRBV29-1 with TRBJ1-1, with D unclear. The read ends 3 residues shy of where the CDR3 ends; the end is completed using the germline J gene. This CDR3 has 13 amino acids. CDR1 is SQVTM, CDR2 ANQGSEA, per germline. V dropped 0 bases and J dropped 6 bases, with 11 bases sitting between them.

Regarding this clone: The missing CDR3 end, 3 residues past where the read stops, is filled in from the germline J gene. The gene calls are TRBV2 and TRBJ1-5; no clear D gene. This CDR3 has 14 residues. Trimming removed 5 bases from V and 1 base from J, with 9 bases in between. Germline V gene sequence: CDR1 SNHLY, CDR2 FYNNEI. CDR3 DNA (partial): TGTGCCAGCAGTCCAATCCTAAGCAATCAGCCC. It yields the protein CASSPILSNQP. The full CDR3 reads CASSPILSNQPQHF.

Concerning this clone itself: The DNA ends 3 residues before the CDR3 does, and the rest of the CDR3 is filled in from the germline J gene. The V call is TRBV6-1, the J call TRBJ2-1; 8 bases map to TRBD2. The germline V gene has CDR1 MNHNS and CDR2 SASEGT. The CDR3 runs 15 residues. V lost 1 base and J lost 5; bases outside the gene matches: 4. The CDR3 DNA, read in part, is TGTGCCAGCAGTGAAGGCCTAGCGGGCAACAATGAG. Translating gives CASSEGLAGNNE. The entire CDR3 protein reads CASSEGLAGNNEQFF.

For this clone: The DNA ends 3 residues before the CDR3 does, and the rest of the CDR3 is filled in from the germline J gene. The chain has TRBV19 and TRBJ2-1, with 7 nucleotides matching TRBD2. The CDR3 is 18 amino acids. The junction had 15 bases not matched to a gene; V was cut back by 2 bases and J by 5 bases. Germline V gene lookup returns CDR1 LNHDA and CDR2 SQIVND (reference sequence). CDR3 DNA, as far as it was read: TGTGCCAGTAGTATATTGGGCTCCGGCGGGAGCAACCACAATGAG. Protein product: CASSILGSGGSNHNE. The whole CDR3 sequence is CASSILGSGGSNHNEQFF.

To note about this clone: The CDR3 end lies 3 residues beyond the end of the read and is filled in from the germline J gene. The rearrangement joins TRBV19 to TRBJ1-5, with D maybe TRBD1 (5 bases). Trimming stripped 1 base from V and 4 bases from J, with 8 bases between. The CDR3 extends over 14 amino acids. The germline CDR1 and CDR2 sequences are LNHDA and SQIVND (reference sequence). CDR3 DNA (partial): TGTGCCAGTAGTATAGGGCAGGGAAATCAGCCC. Its protein product is CASSIGQGNQP. The full CDR3 is CASSIGQGNQPQHF.

As to this clone: The read terminates 3 residues ahead of where the CDR3 ends, so the germline J gene completes it. The genes are TRBV19 and TRBJ2-1, with 14 bases identical to TRBD2. Germline V lookup: CDR1 LNHDA, CDR2 SQIVND (reference sequence). V shed 5 bases, J shed 7 bases, and the junction held 10 bases outside the gene matches. This CDR3 is 17 amino acids long. This chain's CDR3 is CASSPQGLAGVNNEQFF. CDR3 DNA (partial): TGTGCCAGTAGTCCACAGGGACTAGCGGGAGTTAATAATGAG.

Concerning this clone: The CDR3 goes on 3 residues after the read ends, and that part is filled in from the germline J gene. The chain links TRBV7-2 to TRBJ2-5, with D possibly being TRBD1 (6 bases). CDR3 size: 15 residues. The V end was cut by 1 base, the J end by 5 bases, with 14 bases between. CDR1 and CDR2 (germline): SGHTA, FQGNSA. Here the CDR3 reads CASSLVLARGETQYF. CDR3 bases read: TGTGCCAGCAGCTTAGTTCTGGCGAGGGGGGAGACC.

A note on this clone: The read finishes 3 residues shy of the CDR3 end, and the germline J gene is used to complete it. This sequence joins TRBV7-9 and TRBJ1-1, with TRBD1 matching 9 bases. This CDR3 contains 15 residues. Germline V gene lookup returns CDR1 SEHNR and CDR2 FQNEAQ (reference sequence). Trimming removed 4 bases from V and 6 bases from J; junction bases left unmatched: 9. The CDR3 region is CASSSTGTGISEAFF. CDR3 DNA, as far as it was read: TGTGCCAGCAGCTCGACCGGGACAGGGATTTCTGAA.

Of note for this clone: The CDR3 goes on 3 residues after the read ends, and that part is filled in from the germline J gene. The J gene is TRBJ1-1, the V gene TRBV7-9, with 8 bases that match TRBD1. The CDR3 covers 14 residues. CDR1 and CDR2 (germline): SEHNR, FQNEAQ (reference sequence). The J segment lost 4 bases and the V segment lost 5 bases, leaving 6 bases of the junction unmatched. The CDR3 region is CASSRGQEVTEAFF. CDR3 bases read: TGTGCCAGCAGCCGGGGACAGGAGGTCACTGAA.

The sequenced CDR3 bases are TGCGCCAGCAGCCCCATAGGGGTGGAGGGCTATGGC. This codes for CASSPIGVEGYG. The CDR3 in its entirety is CASSPIGVEGYGYTF. The V and J genes are TRBV5-1 and TRBJ1-2; tentatively, D is TRBD1 (5 bases). From the germline J gene comes the end of the CDR3, since the read stops 3 residues before it. Germline loops: CDR1 SGHRS, CDR2 YFSETQ. Trimming stripped 4 bases from V and 4 bases from J, with 17 bases between. CDR3 length: 15 residues. The entire variable domain, with the rest obtained from reference TRBV5-1 and TRBJ1-2, is as follows: KAGVTQTPRYLIKTRGQQVTLSCSPISGHRSVSWYQQTPGQGLQFLFEYFSETQRNKGNFPGRFSGRQFSNSRSEMNVSTLELGDSALYLCASSPIGVEGYGYTFGSGTRLTVV.

On this clone: Sequencing ends 3 residues short of the CDR3 end; the germline J gene provides the rest. V gene TRBV18 combines with J gene TRBJ2-1; D is possibly TRBD1 (6 bases). V lost 0 bases and J 6 bases, leaving 15 bases between the germline ends. This CDR3 comprises 16 residues. Per germline, CDR1 KGHSH and CDR2 LQKENI. The sequenced part of the CDR3 DNA is TGTGCCAGCTCACCACCCGAGGGGGTCAGGATCAATGAG. Amino acid sequence: CASSPPEGVRINE. The whole CDR3 region reads CASSPPEGVRINEQFF.

CDR3 sequence reads: CASSPQTGQHYTF. The sequenced part of the CDR3 DNA is TGTGCCAGCAGCCCGCAGACAGGGCAACAC. The V and J genes are TRBV7-2 and TRBJ1-2; 7 bases fit TRBD1. The read gets to within 3 residues of the CDR3 end, and the germline J gene fills in the rest. The germline V gene encodes CDR1 SGHTA and CDR2 FQGNSA. The CDR3 extends over 13 amino acids. Complete variable domain (other parts from reference TRBV7-2 and TRBJ1-2): GAGVSQSPSNKVTEKGKDVELRCDPISGHTALYWYRQSLGQGLEFLIYFQGNSAPDKSGLPSDRFSAERTGGSVSTLTIQRTQQEDSAVYLCASSPQTGQHYTFGSGTRLTVV.

Remarks on this clone: The read falls 3 residues short of the CDR3 end, and the missing part is taken from the germline J gene. J is TRBJ2-7 and V is TRBV29-1; D gene uncertain. Trimming removed 5 bases at V and 5 bases at J, with 7 bases between. The germline V gene encodes CDR1 SQVTM and CDR2 ANQGSEA. The CDR3 extends over 10 amino acids. CDR3 DNA, as far as it was read: TGCAGCGTTCTTACGGACGAG. Its translation is CSVLTDE. The entire CDR3 reads CSVLTDEQYF.

Regarding this clone: The read terminates 3 residues ahead of where the CDR3 ends, so the germline J gene completes it. The chain is built from TRBV2 and TRBJ1-2, with 12 positions matching TRBD1. Trimming cost V 7 bases and J 0 bases; bases outside gene matches: 9. The CDR3 totals 17 residues. The germline CDR1 and CDR2 sequences are SNHLY and FYNNEI. This CDR3 reads CASKGGDRGLPNYGYTF. Incomplete CDR3 DNA: TGTGCCAGCAAAGGGGGGGACAGGGGGCTCCCTAACTATGGC.

Points on this clone: The CDR3 end is not reached by the read, which stops 3 residues before it; the germline J gene fills it in. This chain joins TRBV7-9 and TRBJ2-3; no clear D gene. The CDR3 has 12 amino acids. Trimming shortened V by 1 base and J by 4 bases, and 3 bases separated the two germline ends. Germline CDR1 reads SEHNR; CDR2 reads FQNEAQ (reference sequence). This CDR3 is CASSLGPDTQYF. The CDR3 DNA, read in part, is TGTGCCAGCAGCTTAGGGCCAGATACG.

As to this clone: The read halts 3 residues ahead of the CDR3 end, with the missing end drawn from the germline J gene. The chain uses TRBV29-1 and TRBJ1-2, with D perhaps TRBD1 (6 bases). V was shortened by 3 bases and J by 6 bases, with 11 bases between the two germline ends. CDR1 and CDR2 from the germline V gene are SQVTM and ANQGSEA. This CDR3 region has 12 residues. CDR3 bases read: TGCAGCGTTGACAGGGGAGCGGATGGC. Translation gives CSVDRGADG. The CDR3, in full, reads CSVDRGADGYTF.

With respect to this clone: Read coverage stops 3 residues before the CDR3 terminus; the germline J gene supplies the remainder. The gene calls are TRBV20-1 and TRBJ1-5, with 9 bases that match TRBD1. Per the germline V gene, CDR1 is DFQATT and CDR2 is SNEGSKA (reference sequence). The CDR3 spans 14 residues. V lost 3 bases, J lost 6 bases, and 6 bases stayed unmatched. The sequenced part of the CDR3 DNA is TGCAGTGCTAGGGGACAGGGCGAGATTCAGCCC. This sequence encodes CSARGQGEIQP. The complete CDR3 protein is CSARGQGEIQPQHF.

The chain's CDR3 is CASSVAGLGNEQFF. CDR3 DNA, as far as it was read: TGTGCCAGCAGCGTGGCGGGACTAGGGAATGAG. The chain joins TRBV13 to TRBJ2-1; TRBD2 matches at 8 bases. With the read ending 3 residues before the CDR3 end, the germline J gene is used to fill in that end. The junction had 7 bases not matched to a gene; V was cut back by 5 bases and J by 7 bases. Germline V gene sequence: CDR1 PRHDT, CDR2 FYEKMQ (reference sequence). The CDR3 extends over 14 amino acids.

A word on this clone: Read sequence stops 3 residues before the CDR3 end, and the germline J gene provides the missing end. The chain recombines TRBV11-2 with TRBJ1-6; 8 nucleotides agree with TRBD1. J was trimmed by 9 bases and V by 4 bases; bases with no gene match: 8. CDR3 size: 15 residues. The germline V gene has CDR1 SGHAT and CDR2 FQNNGV. The CDR3: CASSSDREFGSPLHF. Partial CDR3 DNA: TGTGCCAGCAGCTCGGACAGGGAATTTGGTTCACCC.

Comments on this clone: Read coverage stops 3 residues before the CDR3 terminus; the germline J gene supplies the remainder. The rearrangement uses TRBV13 and TRBJ1-1; 9 nucleotides match TRBD1. CDR3 size: 15 residues. Germline CDR1 is PRHDT and CDR2 is FYEKMQ (reference sequence). Germline trimming cut 4 bases from V and 2 bases from J; bases unmatched to any gene: 5. CDR3 sequence reads: CASSWGTGSNTEAFF. CDR3 DNA (partial): TGTGCCAGCAGCTGGGGGACAGGGTCTAACACTGAA.

About this clone itself: The read ends 3 residues before the CDR3 terminus; that terminus is restored from the germline J gene. The chain couples TRBV6-2 or TRBV6-3 to TRBJ2-4; possibly TRBD2 for D (6 bases). Trimming removed 10 bases at V and 1 base at J, with 17 bases between. Germline assignment: CDR1 MNHEY and CDR2 SVGEGT. The CDR3 totals 15 residues. The part of the CDR3 DNA that was read is TGTGCCATCCTCCCGCGGGGTCCCGCCAAAAACATT. The encoded protein is CAILPRGPAKNI. The entire CDR3 sequence reads CAILPRGPAKNIQYF.

Worth noting for this clone: The observed sequence ends 3 residues before the CDR3 terminus, with the missing tail filled in from the germline J gene. The chain is built from TRBV18 and TRBJ2-3; 10 bases line up with TRBD2. The CDR3 has 17 residues. Germline assignment: CDR1 KGHSH and CDR2 LQKENI. With V trimmed by 2 bases and J by 3 bases, 8 bases remained unmatched. CDR3 amino acids: CASSPSTSGEGTDTQYF. The covered CDR3 bases are TGTGCCAGCTCACCATCAACTAGCGGGGAGGGAACAGATACG.

On this clone: The read ends 3 residues before the CDR3 terminus; that terminus is restored from the germline J gene. The rearrangement joins TRBV11-2 to TRBJ1-1; D remains unclear. V gave up 5 bases and J gave up 1 base, with 14 bases separating them. Germline V gene lookup returns CDR1 SGHAT and CDR2 FQNNGV. CDR3 length: 15 amino acids. Incomplete CDR3 DNA: TGTGCCAGCAGCCTCCCCAGGCGAGGGAACACTGAA. Protein product: CASSLPRRGNTE. The full CDR3 is CASSLPRRGNTEAFF.

As concerns this clone: The read is 3 residues too short to cover the CDR3 end, so that end is filled in from the germline J gene. The V gene is TRBV30, the J gene TRBJ1-1; 7 bases fit TRBD1. CDR3 length equals 12 residues. Germline CDR1 GTSNPN, CDR2 SVGIG (reference sequence). Incomplete CDR3 DNA: TGTGCCTCTGCGACAGGGTTGGTAGAA. This codes for CASATGLVE. The whole CDR3 sequence reads CASATGLVEAFF.